The 17 T cell receptor beta chains presented below share a single source sample, sequenced in a study of cytomegalovirus exposure and HLA in healthy donors (dated by TCRdb to 2015 to 2018). The library was produced with the immunoSEQ multiplex PCR assay. For the multiplex PCR, a mixture combining 60 forward primers for TCR Vbeta segments and 13 reverse primers for TCR Jbeta segments was used. TCRdb carries this immuneACCESS record with in-frame sequences only. Its versions omit some clonotypes, under half of them owing to an unresolved V gene in the studies checked, with the rest unexplained. The sample table holds about 180,000 clones, of which roughly 75% were seen once. Clones ranked in the top ten supply roughly 5% of the sample. The sample comprised PBMCs. These receptor sequences come from a man in his forties or fifties in good health and CMV-seronegative.

The chain employs TRBV4-3 and TRBJ1-3; 7 bases fit TRBD1. The CDR3 loop spans 13 amino acids. V shed 0 bases, J shed 7 bases, and the junction held 0 bases outside the gene matches. The germline CDR1 and CDR2 sequences are LGHNA and YSLEER. The CDR3 sequence is CASSQDRGNTIYF. DNA of the CDR3: TGCGCCAGCAGCCAAGACAGGGGGAACACCATATATTTT.

This clone was found a few times. The chain combines TRBV27 with TRBJ2-1, with 7 positions matching TRBD1. Per germline, CDR1 MNHEY and CDR2 SMNVEV (reference sequence). Losses at the gene ends were 6 bases for V and 3 bases for J; bases not matched to a gene: 5. There are 14 residues in the CDR3. CDR3 sequence reads: CASRLGQIYNEQFF. The CDR3 nucleotides read TGTGCCAGCAGATTGGGACAGATCTACAATGAGCAGTTCTTC.

This clone was observed once. The V gene is TRBV4-3, the J gene TRBJ2-3, with D maybe TRBD1 (6 bases). Germline loops: CDR1 LGHNA, CDR2 YSLEER. CDR3 length: 17 residues. The V end was cut by 1 base, the J end by 5 bases, with 19 bases between. This CDR3 reads CASSQVPGTPLGDTQYF. The CDR3 nucleotides read TGCGCCAGCAGCCAAGTCCCCGGGACACCACTGGGAGATACGCAGTATTTT.

The V call is TRBV19, the J call TRBJ1-5; D possibly corresponds to TRBD1 (5 bases). Germline assignment: CDR1 LNHDA and CDR2 SQIVND (reference sequence). V dropped 5 bases and J dropped 7 bases, with 12 bases sitting between them. The CDR3 runs 13 residues. The CDR3 DNA follows: TGTGCCAGTAGTCCGGGGGGGGACCAGCCCCAGCATTTT. It translates to CASSPGGDQPQHF.

This rearrangement joins TRBV10-1 to TRBJ2-7; TRBD2 is a possible D gene (6 bases). Trimming removed 3 bases at V and 2 bases at J, with 14 bases between. CDR1 is WNHNN, CDR2 SYGVQD, per germline (reference sequence). The CDR3 is 15 residues long. This CDR3 is CASSDHSGPTYEQYF. CDR3 bases: TGCGCCAGCAGTGATCATAGCGGTCCTACCTACGAGCAGTACTTC.

This clone was observed a single time. The chain recombines TRBV4-3 with TRBJ2-2; D remains ambiguous. This CDR3 region has 14 residues. Looked up from germline, CDR1 is LGHNA and CDR2 is YSLEER. Between the trimmed V and J ends, which lost 0 bases and 3 bases, there was a span of 5 bases. DNA for the CDR3: TGCGCCAGCAGCCAAGATGGGCACACCGGGGAGCTGTTTTTT. Translation: CASSQDGHTGELFF.

The chain couples TRBV7-9 to TRBJ1-1; D is perhaps TRBD1 (6 bases). The CDR3 is 19 residues long. Germline-derived CDR1 and CDR2 are SEHNR and FQNEAQ (reference sequence). The V and J ends lost 7 bases and 1 base respectively, with 28 bases between them. The CDR3 sequence is CASIPPSLTGSSQNTEAFF. CDR3 coding DNA: TGTGCCAGCATACCCCCTAGCCTCACAGGGAGTAGTCAGAACACTGAAGCTTTCTTT.

This clone was seen a few times. CDR3: CASSYSTDSYNEQFF. DNA of the CDR3: TGTGCCAGCAGTTACTCGACAGACTCCTACAATGAGCAGTTCTTC. The chain employs TRBV6-5 and TRBJ2-1, with D perhaps TRBD1 (5 bases). The CDR3 runs 15 residues. Trimming shortened V by 0 bases and J by 0 bases, and 6 bases separated the two germline ends. Germline CDR1 and CDR2: MNHEY and SVGAGI.

The chain couples TRBV14 to TRBJ2-1; 8 bases are a match to TRBD2. CDR3 length equals 14 residues. Germline V gene lookup returns CDR1 SGHDN and CDR2 FVKESK. V dropped 5 bases and J dropped 6; count of bases not matched to a gene: 6. The CDR3 protein is CASSVGLVSNEQFF. Here the CDR3 DNA reads TGTGCCAGCAGCGTGGGACTAGTCTCCAATGAGCAGTTCTTC.

This clone was found once. The chain links TRBV6-5 to TRBJ1-6; possible D gene TRBD1, 6 bases. V was trimmed by 2 bases and J by 10 bases, leaving 18 bases between them. Germline V CDR1 and CDR2: MNHEY, SVGAGI. The CDR3 length is 16 residues. This CDR3 is CASSYGLGGPNSPLHF. CDR3 coding DNA: TGTGCCAGCAGTTACGGCCTGGGGGGGCCCAACTCACCCCTCCACTTT.

This chain connects TRBV7-2 to TRBJ2-5; 12 bases are a match to TRBD1. V was pared by 1 base and J by 4 bases, with 10 bases of the junction left unmatched. Germline V gives CDR1 SGHTA, CDR2 FQGNSA. The CDR3 extends over 18 amino acids. The CDR3 DNA reads as TGTGCCAGCAGCTTAGTAAGCCCGGGACAGGGGGCTCGAGAGACCCAGTACTTC. Encoded protein: CASSLVSPGQGARETQYF.

This sequence joins TRBV7-3 and TRBJ2-6; maybe TRBD2 (5 bases). This CDR3 spans 18 amino acids. Germline loops: CDR1 SGHTA, CDR2 FQGTGA. V lost 4 bases and J lost 4, with 20 bases in between. In DNA form, the CDR3 reads TGTGCCAGCAGCTCTCTCGGACCCTTGAGGGTAGGGGCCAACGTCCTGACTTTC. Encoded protein: CASSSLGPLRVGANVLTF.

The chain couples TRBV4-3 to TRBJ1-1, with D possibly TRBD1 on 5 matching bases. Germline assignment: CDR1 LGHNA and CDR2 YSLEER. V was pared by 1 base and J by 0 bases, with 12 bases between. The CDR3 is 16 residues long. This CDR3 is CASSQAQGLLNTEAFF. Here the CDR3 DNA reads TGCGCCAGCAGCCAAGCGCAGGGTTTACTGAACACTGAAGCTTTCTTT.

The V call is TRBV11-2, the J call TRBJ2-1, with a possible D match to TRBD1 (6 bases). Deletions cut 7 bases from V and 3 bases from J, with 19 bases between. The CDR3 spans 16 residues. The germline V gene has CDR1 SGHAT and CDR2 FQNNGV. CDR3 nucleotides: TGTGCCAGCACCCTAGGGGGAGCAGGGCGCTACAATGAGCAGTTCTTC. Protein: CASTLGGAGRYNEQFF.

This clone was counted only a few times. The chain has TRBV7-9 and TRBJ2-7; D is perhaps TRBD1 (6 bases). The CDR3 runs to 15 residues. The germline V and J ends were trimmed by 1 base and 0 bases, with 10 bases remaining between them. Germline assignment: CDR1 SEHNR and CDR2 FQNEAQ (reference sequence). The CDR3 loop is CASSLGGLSSYEQYF. CDR3 bases: TGTGCCAGCAGCTTAGGGGGGCTCTCCTCCTACGAGCAGTACTTC.

This chain uses TRBV7-3 with TRBJ2-3, with D possibly being TRBD2 (5 bases). Between the trimmed V and J ends, which lost 3 bases and 4 bases, there was a span of 11 bases. Germline loops: CDR1 SGHTA, CDR2 FQGTGA. This CDR3 contains 14 residues. CDR3 protein: CASSFGLGPDTQYF. The CDR3 DNA is TGTGCCAGCAGCTTCGGACTGGGCCCAGATACGCAGTATTTT.

V is TRBV7-2 and J is TRBJ1-5; the D gene is possibly TRBD1 (6 bases). The V end lost 5 bases, the J end lost 7 bases, and 15 bases lay between the germline ends. The length of the CDR3 is 14 residues. CDR1 is SGHTA and CDR2 is FQGNSA in the germline V gene. The CDR3 region has the DNA TGTGCCAGCAGCCAGGACAGCCTGGGGCAGCCCCAGCATTTT. Its protein is CASSQDSLGQPQHF.